Each of the 18 T cell receptor beta chains below was sequenced from the same sample in a study of blood T cell repertoires in COVID-19. The method was immunoSEQ multiplex PCR; TCRdb's version includes in-frame clones alone and lacks a portion of them. The sample gives fewer than 150,000 clones, roughly 82% of which show up once; under 9.5% is in the top ten. Sequencing was performed on peripheral blood. The receptors were sampled from a middle-aged woman with acute or convalescent COVID-19.

The rearrangement joins TRBV19 to TRBJ2-7; weak D call: TRBD1 (5 bases). Germline V gene data show CDR1 as LNHDA and CDR2 as SQIVND (reference sequence). V lost 3 bases, J lost 2 bases, and 14 bases lay in between. The CDR3 has 15 amino acids. The DNA of the CDR3 is TGTGCCAGTAGTATGGCAGGGCTTGCCACCTACGAGCAGTACTTC. This translates into CASSMAGLATYEQYF. Filled out from reference TRBV19 and TRBJ2-7, the complete variable domain reads DGGITQSPKYLFRKEGQNVTLSCEQNLNHDAMYWYRQDPGQGLRLIYYSQIVNDFQKGDIAEGYSVSREKKESFPLTVTSAQKNPTAFYLCASSMAGLATYEQYFGPGTRLTVT.

The chain couples TRBV5-1 to TRBJ1-1; 8 nucleotides line up with TRBD1. The CDR3 has 15 amino acids. Germline V gene sequence: CDR1 SGHRS, CDR2 YFSETQ. Trimming cost V 2 bases and J 1 base; bases outside gene matches: 4. CDR3 protein: CASSFGQGSNTEAFF. The CDR3, as DNA: TGCGCCAGCAGCTTCGGACAGGGATCGAACACTGAAGCTTTCTTT.

The chain combines TRBV10-2 with TRBJ1-1; 8 bases align to TRBD1. CDR1 is WSHSY and CDR2 is SAAADI in the germline V gene. V gave up 7 bases and J gave up 8 bases; unmatched junction bases: 9. The CDR3 sequence is 13 residues long. This CDR3 reads CASIISGGPEAFF. CDR3 nucleotides: TGCGCCAGCATAATATCAGGGGGCCCAGAAGCTTTCTTT.

The CDR3 region is CASSLRQGDGYTF. Here the CDR3 DNA reads TGCGCCAGCAGCTTGAGGCAGGGTGATGGCTACACCTTC. The rearrangement uses TRBV5-1 and TRBJ1-2, with a weak D call TRBD1 (5 bases). V dropped 1 base and J dropped 6 bases, with 10 bases sitting between them. Germline CDR1 is SGHRS and CDR2 is YFSETQ. The CDR3 runs 13 residues. Supplemented by reference TRBV5-1 and TRBJ1-2, the full variable domain reads KAGVTQTPRYLIKTRGQQVTLSCSPISGHRSVSWYQQTPGQGLQFLFEYFSETQRNKGNFPGRFSGRQFSNSRSEMNVSTLELGDSALYLCASSLRQGDGYTFGSGTRLTVV.

CDR3 region: CARYRGRLNTEAFF. The CDR3 DNA reads as TGTGCCAGATACAGGGGGCGCCTGAACACTGAAGCTTTCTTT. The genes are TRBV6-4 and TRBJ1-1; 9 bases match TRBD1. CDR3 length: 14 amino acids. Losses at the gene ends were 9 bases for V and 0 bases for J; bases not matched to a gene: 5. Germline lookup yields CDR1 MRHNA and CDR2 SNTAGT.

The rearrangement joins TRBV11-2 to TRBJ2-5; D perhaps matches TRBD1 (5 bases). Germline V gene lookup returns CDR1 SGHAT and CDR2 FQNNGV. V lost 5 bases and J lost 6, with 13 bases in between. CDR3 length: 13 amino acids. The CDR3 loop reads CASSRSGPQTQYF. The CDR3 nucleotides are TGTGCCAGCAGCCGATCAGGGCCACAGACCCAGTACTTC.

This clone was recorded many times. This chain uses TRBV30 with TRBJ1-6; TRBD1 agrees at 7 bases. CDR3 length: 14 amino acids. In germline, CDR1 is GTSNPN, CDR2 SVGIG (reference sequence). With V trimmed by 2 bases and J by 9 bases, 7 bases remained unmatched. The CDR3 here is CAWSYAGGGSPLHF. CDR3 nucleotide sequence: TGTGCCTGGAGTTATGCAGGGGGTGGTTCACCCCTCCACTTT.

This clone was seen once. The chain couples TRBV5-1 to TRBJ1-6; perhaps TRBD1 as D (5 bases). In germline, CDR1 is SGHRS, CDR2 YFSETQ. The V end lost 4 bases, the J end lost 7 bases, and 12 bases lay between the germline ends. This CDR3 comprises 14 residues. CDR3 in amino acids: CASSDRDGNSPLHF. The DNA for the CDR3 is TGCGCCAGCAGCGACAGAGATGGGAATTCACCCCTCCACTTT.

DNA of the CDR3: TGCGCCAGCAGCCAAGAATTATTCCTGGCAGGGGGGCAGAATGGCTACACCTTC. Protein: CASSQELFLAGGQNGYTF. The V call is TRBV4-3, the J call TRBJ1-2, with TRBD1 identical over 7 bases. The ends lost 0 bases at V and 6 bases at J; junction bases unmatched: 16. Germline V gene lookup returns CDR1 LGHNA and CDR2 YSLEER. The CDR3 length is 18 residues.

V gene TRBV5-5 combines with J gene TRBJ2-1; 7 positions agree with TRBD1. J gave up 3 bases and V 4 bases, and 4 bases lay outside the gene matches. The CDR3 covers 14 residues. Germline V lookup: CDR1 SGHKS, CDR2 YYEKEE (reference sequence). This chain's CDR3 is CASSNRGIYNEQFF. The CDR3 region has the DNA TGTGCCAGCAGCAACAGGGGCATCTACAATGAGCAGTTCTTC.

The CDR3 spells CASSLGQNTEAFF. CDR3 coding DNA: TGTGCCAGCAGTTTAGGACAGAACACTGAAGCTTTCTTT. The J gene is TRBJ1-1, the V gene TRBV12-3 or TRBV12-4; D is uncertain. The CDR3 consists of 13 residues. Trimming cost V 1 base and J 1 base, with 4 bases left between them.

The chain employs TRBV7-9 and TRBJ2-3; 7 bases map to TRBD2. J gave up 4 bases and V 5 bases, and 12 bases lay outside the gene matches. The germline gives CDR1 SEHNR, CDR2 FQNEAQ (reference sequence). The CDR3 has 16 amino acids. CDR3 DNA: TGTGCCAGCAGCCCATCCCCGCGGGGAGGGTCAGATACGCAGTATTTT. Translated, it gives CASSPSPRGGSDTQYF.

This clone was detected only a few times. The V and J genes are TRBV5-1 and TRBJ2-3; 11 bases are a match to TRBD2. J gave up 8 bases and V 8 bases, and 4 bases lay outside the gene matches. CDR3 length equals 12 residues. CDR1 and CDR2 (germline): SGHRS, YFSETQ. CDR3 loop: CASTSGGVTQYF. As DNA, the CDR3 is TGCGCCAGTACTAGCGGGGGCGTTACGCAGTATTTT.

The rearrangement links TRBV5-8 to TRBJ2-3; 10 bases map to TRBD1. Per the germline V gene, CDR1 is SGHTS and CDR2 is YDEGEE. V dropped 6 bases and J dropped 3; count of bases not matched to a gene: 10. This CDR3 has 16 residues. The CDR3 DNA follows: TGTGCCAGCACCCCCCCGGGACAGGGGCGGACAGATACGCAGTATTTT. Protein: CASTPPGQGRTDTQYF.

This clone was counted once. This chain links TRBV5-1 with TRBJ2-5, with no clear D. Trimming stripped 1 base from V and 4 bases from J, with 2 bases between. The length of the CDR3 is 11 residues. Germline-derived CDR1 and CDR2 are SGHRS and YFSETQ. CDR3 region: CASSLLETQYF. Here the CDR3 DNA reads TGCGCCAGCAGCTTGCTAGAGACCCAGTACTTC.

The V call is TRBV19, the J call TRBJ1-2; TRBD1 matches at 8 bases. Per germline, CDR1 LNHDA and CDR2 SQIVND (reference sequence). Trimming removed 2 bases from V and 4 bases from J; junction bases left unmatched: 9. The CDR3 extends over 16 amino acids. CDR3 loop: CASSIFPRTGTYGYTF. The DNA of the CDR3 is TGTGCCAGTAGTATATTCCCCCGGACAGGGACCTATGGCTACACCTTC.

The gene calls are TRBV5-6 and TRBJ1-2, with 9 nucleotides matching TRBD1. The CDR3 totals 15 residues. From germline, CDR1 is SGHDT and CDR2 YYEEEE. The trim removed 5 bases at V and 7 bases at J, leaving 12 bases unmatched. CDR3 sequence reads: CASRLRGQGSSGYTF. For the CDR3, the DNA is TGTGCCAGCAGGCTCCGAGGACAGGGGAGTTCTGGCTACACCTTC.

V usage is TRBV25-1 and J usage is TRBJ1-3, with 9 bases that match TRBD1. The V gene end was trimmed by 2 bases and the J gene end by 5 bases; junction bases not matched to a gene: 4. The CDR3 covers 15 residues. Germline CDR1 and CDR2: MGHDK and SYGVNS. CDR3 sequence reads: CASSEGDRVRNTIYF. The CDR3 DNA reads as TGTGCCAGCAGTGAAGGGGACAGGGTTAGAAACACCATATATTTT.